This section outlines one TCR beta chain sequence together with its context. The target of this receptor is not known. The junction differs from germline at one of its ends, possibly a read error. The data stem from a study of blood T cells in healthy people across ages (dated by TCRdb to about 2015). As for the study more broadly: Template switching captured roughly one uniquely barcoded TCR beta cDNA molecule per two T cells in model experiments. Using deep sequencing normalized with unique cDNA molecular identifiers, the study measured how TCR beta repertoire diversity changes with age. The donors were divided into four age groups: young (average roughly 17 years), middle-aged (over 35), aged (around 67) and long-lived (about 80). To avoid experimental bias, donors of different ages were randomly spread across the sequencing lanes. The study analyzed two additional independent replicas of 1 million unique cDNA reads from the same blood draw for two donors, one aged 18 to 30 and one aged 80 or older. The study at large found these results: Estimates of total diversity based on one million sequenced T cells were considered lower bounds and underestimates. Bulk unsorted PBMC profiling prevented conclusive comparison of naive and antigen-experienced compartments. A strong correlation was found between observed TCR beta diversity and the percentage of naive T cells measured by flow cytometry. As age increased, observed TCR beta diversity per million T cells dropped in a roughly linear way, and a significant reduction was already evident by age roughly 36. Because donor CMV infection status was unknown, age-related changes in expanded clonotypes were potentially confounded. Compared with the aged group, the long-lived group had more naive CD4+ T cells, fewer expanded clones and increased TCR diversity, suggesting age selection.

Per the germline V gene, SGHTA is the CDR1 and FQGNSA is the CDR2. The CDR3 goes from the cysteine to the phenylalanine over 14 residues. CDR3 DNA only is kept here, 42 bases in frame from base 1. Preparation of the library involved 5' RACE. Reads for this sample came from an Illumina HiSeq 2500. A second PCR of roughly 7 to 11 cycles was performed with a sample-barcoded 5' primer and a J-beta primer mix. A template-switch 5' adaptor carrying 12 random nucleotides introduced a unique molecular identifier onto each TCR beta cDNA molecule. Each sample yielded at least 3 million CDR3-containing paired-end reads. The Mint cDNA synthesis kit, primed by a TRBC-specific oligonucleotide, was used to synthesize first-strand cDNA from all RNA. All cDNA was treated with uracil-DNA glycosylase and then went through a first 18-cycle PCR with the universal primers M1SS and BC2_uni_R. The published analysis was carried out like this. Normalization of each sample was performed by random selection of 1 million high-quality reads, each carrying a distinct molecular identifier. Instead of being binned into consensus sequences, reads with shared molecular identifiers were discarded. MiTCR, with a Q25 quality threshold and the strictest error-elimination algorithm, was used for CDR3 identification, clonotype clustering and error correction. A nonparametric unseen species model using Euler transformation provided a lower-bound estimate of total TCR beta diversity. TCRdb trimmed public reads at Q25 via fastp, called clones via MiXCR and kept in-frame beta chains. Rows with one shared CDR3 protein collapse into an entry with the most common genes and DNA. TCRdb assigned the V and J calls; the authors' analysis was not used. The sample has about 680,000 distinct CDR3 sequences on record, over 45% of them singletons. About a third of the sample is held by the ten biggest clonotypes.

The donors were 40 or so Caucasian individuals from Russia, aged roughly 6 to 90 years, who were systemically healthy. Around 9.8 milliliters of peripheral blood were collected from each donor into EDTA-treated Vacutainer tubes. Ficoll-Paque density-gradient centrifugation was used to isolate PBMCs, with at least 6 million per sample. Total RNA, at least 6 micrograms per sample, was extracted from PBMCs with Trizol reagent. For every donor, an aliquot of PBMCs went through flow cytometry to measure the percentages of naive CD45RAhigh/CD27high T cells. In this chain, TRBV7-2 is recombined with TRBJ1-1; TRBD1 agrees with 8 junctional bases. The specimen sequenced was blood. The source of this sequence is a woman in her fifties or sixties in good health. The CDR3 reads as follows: CASSMDRARTEAFF. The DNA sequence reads TGTGCCAGCAGCATGGACAGGGCGAGGACTGAGGCTTTCTTT.